This T cell receptor beta chain was documented in a study of blood T cell repertoires in COVID-19. Assay used: immunoSEQ multiplex PCR; TCRdb lists only in-frame clones, some missing. Of around 190,000 clones listed, approximately 84% are singletons. Which cohort a participant joined came from the clinical history participants gave. The V gene's germline CDR1 is SGHRS and CDR2 YFSETQ. The CDR3 consists of 16 residues. V trimming: 3 bases; J trimming: 8 bases; junction bases outside the gene matches: 10. The source of this sequence is a woman between 25 and 40 years old who had recovered from COVID-19. Sequenced: PBMCs or T cells enriched from blood (not recorded which). The chain recombines TRBV5-1 with TRBJ2-1; TRBD2 matches 11 bases. Here the CDR3 DNA reads TGCGCCAGCAGCTCCCACGGGGGGACTAGCGGTTATGAGCAGTTCTTC. It specifies CASSSHGGTSGYEQFF.